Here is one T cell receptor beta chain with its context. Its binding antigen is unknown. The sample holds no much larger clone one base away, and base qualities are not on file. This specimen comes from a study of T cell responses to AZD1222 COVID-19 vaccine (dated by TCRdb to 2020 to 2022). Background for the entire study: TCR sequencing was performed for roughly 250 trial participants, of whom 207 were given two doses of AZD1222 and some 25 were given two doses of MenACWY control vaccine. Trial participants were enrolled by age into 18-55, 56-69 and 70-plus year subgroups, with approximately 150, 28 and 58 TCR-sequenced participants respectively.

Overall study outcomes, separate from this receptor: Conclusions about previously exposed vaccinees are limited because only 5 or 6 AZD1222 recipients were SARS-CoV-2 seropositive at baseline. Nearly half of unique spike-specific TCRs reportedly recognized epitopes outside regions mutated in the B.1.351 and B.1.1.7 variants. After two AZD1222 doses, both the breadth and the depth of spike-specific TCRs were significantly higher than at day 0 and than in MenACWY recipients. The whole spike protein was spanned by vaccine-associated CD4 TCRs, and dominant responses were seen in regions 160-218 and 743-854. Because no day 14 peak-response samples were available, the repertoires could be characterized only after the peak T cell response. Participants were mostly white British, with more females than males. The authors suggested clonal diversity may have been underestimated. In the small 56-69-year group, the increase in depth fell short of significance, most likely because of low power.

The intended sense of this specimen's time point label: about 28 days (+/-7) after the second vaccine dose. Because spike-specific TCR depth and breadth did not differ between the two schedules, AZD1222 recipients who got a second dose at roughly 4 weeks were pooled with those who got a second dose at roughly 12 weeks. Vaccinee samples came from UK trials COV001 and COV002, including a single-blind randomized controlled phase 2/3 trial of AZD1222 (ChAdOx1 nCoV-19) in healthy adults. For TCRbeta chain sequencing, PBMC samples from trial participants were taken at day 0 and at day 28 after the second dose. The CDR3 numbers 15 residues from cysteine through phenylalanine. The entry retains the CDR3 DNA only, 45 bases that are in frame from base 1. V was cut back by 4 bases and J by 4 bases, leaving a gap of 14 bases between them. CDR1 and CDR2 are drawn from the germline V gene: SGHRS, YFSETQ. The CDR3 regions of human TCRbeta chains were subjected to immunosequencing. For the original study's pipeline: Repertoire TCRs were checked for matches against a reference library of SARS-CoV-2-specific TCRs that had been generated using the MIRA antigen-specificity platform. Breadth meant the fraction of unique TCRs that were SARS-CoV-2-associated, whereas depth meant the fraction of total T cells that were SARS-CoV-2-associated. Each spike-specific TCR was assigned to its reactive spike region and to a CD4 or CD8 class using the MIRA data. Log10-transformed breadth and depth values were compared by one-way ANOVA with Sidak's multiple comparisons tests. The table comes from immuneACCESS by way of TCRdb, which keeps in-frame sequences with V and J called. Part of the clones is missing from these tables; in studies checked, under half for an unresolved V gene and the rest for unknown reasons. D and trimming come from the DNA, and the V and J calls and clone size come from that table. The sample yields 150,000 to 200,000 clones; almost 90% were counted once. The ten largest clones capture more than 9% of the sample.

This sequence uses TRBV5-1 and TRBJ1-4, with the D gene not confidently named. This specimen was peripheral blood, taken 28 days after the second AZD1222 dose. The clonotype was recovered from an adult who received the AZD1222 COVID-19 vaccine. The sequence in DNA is TGCGCCAGCAGCCCCCACGCGACACTTAATGAAAAACTGTTTTTT. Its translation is CASSPHATLNEKLFF.